This TCR beta chain derives from a study of T cell changes during pregnancy in multiple sclerosis (dated by TCRdb to the late 2010s). Regarding the research as a whole: Changes in the T cell repertoire over the course of pregnancy were examined in this study in women with multiple sclerosis.

The library was made by the immunoSEQ multiplex PCR assay. TCRdb stores this immuneACCESS table with in-frame sequences only. Part of the clones is absent; in the studies checked, under half of the shortfall reflects unresolved V genes, and no reason is known for the rest. This sample lists tens of thousands of clones; roughly 91% were detected once. The leading ten clones occupy around 0.47% of the sample. Including cysteine and phenylalanine, the CDR3 has 14 amino acids. Solely the CDR3 DNA is kept, with 42 bases framed from the first base. V ends up 6 bases short and J 0 bases short, with an unmatched junction base count of 7. The germline V gene provides CDR1 SQVTM and CDR2 ANQGSEA. Concerning this clone itself: Its antigen is not yet known. No base quality values were provided; no much bigger clone lies one nucleotide off.

The input for sequencing was CD4+ T cells from peripheral blood mononuclear cells, taken in the second trimester of pregnancy. This clonotype was obtained from a female donor in good health, enrolled as a control in a pregnancy study. The chain is made from TRBV29-1 and TRBJ1-1; the central 7 bases match TRBD1. The CDR3 protein is CSVEGDSLNTEAFF. Here is the DNA: TGCAGCGTGGAGGGGGACAGTCTGAACACTGAAGCTTTCTTT.